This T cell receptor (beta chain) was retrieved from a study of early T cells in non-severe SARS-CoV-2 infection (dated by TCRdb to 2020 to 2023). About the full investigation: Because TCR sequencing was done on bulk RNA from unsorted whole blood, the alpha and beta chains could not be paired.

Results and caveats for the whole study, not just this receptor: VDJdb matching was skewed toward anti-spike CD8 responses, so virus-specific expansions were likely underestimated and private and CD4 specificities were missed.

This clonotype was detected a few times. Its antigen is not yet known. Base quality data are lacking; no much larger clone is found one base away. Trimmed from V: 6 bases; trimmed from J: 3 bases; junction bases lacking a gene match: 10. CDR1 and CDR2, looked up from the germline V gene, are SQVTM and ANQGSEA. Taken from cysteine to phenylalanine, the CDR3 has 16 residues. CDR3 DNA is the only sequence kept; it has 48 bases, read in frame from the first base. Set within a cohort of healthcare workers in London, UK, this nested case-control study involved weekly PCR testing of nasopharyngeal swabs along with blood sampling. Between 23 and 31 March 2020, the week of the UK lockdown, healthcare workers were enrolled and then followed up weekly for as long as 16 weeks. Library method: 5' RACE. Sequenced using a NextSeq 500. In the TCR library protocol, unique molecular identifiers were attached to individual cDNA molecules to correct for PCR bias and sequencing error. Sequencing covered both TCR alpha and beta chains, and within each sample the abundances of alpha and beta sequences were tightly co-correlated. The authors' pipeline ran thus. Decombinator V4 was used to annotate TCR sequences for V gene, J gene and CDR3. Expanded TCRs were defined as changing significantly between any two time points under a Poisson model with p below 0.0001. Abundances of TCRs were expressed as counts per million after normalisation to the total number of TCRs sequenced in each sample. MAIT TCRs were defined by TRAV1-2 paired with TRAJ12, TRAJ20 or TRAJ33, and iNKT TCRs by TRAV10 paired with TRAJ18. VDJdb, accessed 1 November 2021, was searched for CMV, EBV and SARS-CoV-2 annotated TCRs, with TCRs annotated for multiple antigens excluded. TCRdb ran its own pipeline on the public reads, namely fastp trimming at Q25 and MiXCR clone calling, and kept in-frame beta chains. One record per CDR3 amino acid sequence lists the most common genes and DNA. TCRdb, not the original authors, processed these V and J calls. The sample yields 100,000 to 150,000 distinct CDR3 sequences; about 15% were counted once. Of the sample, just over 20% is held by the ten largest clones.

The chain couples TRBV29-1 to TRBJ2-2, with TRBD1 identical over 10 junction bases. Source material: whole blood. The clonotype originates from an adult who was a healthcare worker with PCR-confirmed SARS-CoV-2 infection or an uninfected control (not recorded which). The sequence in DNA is TGCAGCGTCCGGTCCGGGACAGGGGCCTACACCGGGGAGCTGTTTTTT. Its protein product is CSVRSGTGAYTGELFF.